The next 27 T cell receptor beta chains were all read from a single sample in a study of cytomegalovirus exposure and HLA in healthy donors. Primers included in the PCR were 60 Vbeta and 13 Jbeta primers. Produced via immunoSEQ multiplex PCR; TCRdb's table is partial and in-frame only. The sample consists of tens of thousands of clones, more than 50% of them appearing once. Sample: PBMCs. The receptor set was obtained from a male donor in good health and CMV-seropositive.

This clone was picked up one time. This sequence joins TRBV7-9 and TRBJ2-2; 7 bases fit TRBD1. Trimming cost V 7 bases and J 1 base; bases outside gene matches: 3. The CDR3 contains 14 residues. In germline, CDR1 is SEHNR, CDR2 FQNEAQ (reference sequence). The CDR3 here is CASTRDRNTGELFF. In DNA form, the CDR3 reads TGTGCCAGCACCCGGGACAGGAACACCGGGGAGCTGTTTTTT.

This clone appeared once. The chain couples TRBV9 to TRBJ2-5; 12 bases are shared with TRBD2. CDR1 is SGDLS and CDR2 is YYNGEE in the germline V gene. Trimming cost V 1 base and J 5 bases; bases outside gene matches: 0. The CDR3 contains 14 residues. As DNA, the CDR3 is TGTGCCAGCAGCGTACTAGCGGGAGGGGAGACCCAGTACTTC. The encoded protein is CASSVLAGGETQYF.

The chain joins TRBV5-4 to TRBJ2-7, with a possible D match to TRBD2 (6 bases). V lost 3 bases and J lost 2, with 15 bases in between. CDR1 and CDR2 from the germline V gene are SGHNT and YYREEE (reference sequence). The CDR3 sequence is 15 residues long. The CDR3 loop is CASSSSEGIPYEQYF. CDR3 nucleotides: TGTGCCAGCAGCTCCTCGGAGGGGATTCCCTACGAGCAGTACTTC.

V and J are TRBV27 and TRBJ2-7, with 7 bases matching TRBD1. Trimming cost V 6 bases and J 6 bases; bases outside gene matches: 5. This CDR3 has 12 residues. The germline V gene has CDR1 MNHEY and CDR2 SMNVEV (reference sequence). CDR3: CASSLPGGEQYF. The CDR3 DNA is TGTGCCAGCAGCCTTCCAGGGGGCGAGCAGTACTTC.

The chain links TRBV28 to TRBJ1-1; D gene unclear. Germline CDR1 and CDR2: MDHEN and SYDVKM. There are 15 residues in the CDR3. Trimming pared 6 bases from V and 3 bases from J, leaving 17 bases between. CDR3 sequence reads: CASSDPRGNDTEAFF. CDR3 DNA: TGTGCCAGCAGCGACCCACGAGGCAACGACACTGAAGCTTTCTTT. The full variable domain, completed using reference TRBV28 and TRBJ1-1, is DVKVTQSSRYLVKRTGEKVFLECVQDMDHENMFWYRQDPGLGLRLIYFSYDVKMKEKGDIPEGYSVSREKKERFSLILESASTNQTSMYLCASSDPRGNDTEAFFGQGTRLTVV.

V and J are TRBV28 and TRBJ1-3; D gene unclear. V gave up 5 bases and J gave up 4 bases, with 18 bases separating them. Germline V gene data show CDR1 as MDHEN and CDR2 as SYDVKM. The CDR3 is made up of 16 amino acids. CDR3 coding DNA: TGTGCCAGCAGTCCCCCAGGAGGGAGTGGCGGAAACACCATATATTTT. This translates into CASSPPGGSGGNTIYF.

Here the CDR3 DNA reads TGTGCCAGCAGTTTCAGAGGGGGTGGTTCACCCCTCCACTTT. Protein: CASSFRGGGSPLHF. The chain has TRBV28 and TRBJ1-6; the D gene is possibly TRBD1 (6 bases). Per germline, CDR1 MDHEN and CDR2 SYDVKM. V was cut by 3 bases and J by 9 bases, with 12 bases left in between. The CDR3 sequence is 14 residues long.

J is TRBJ2-2 and V is TRBV19, with TRBD2 matching over 7 bases. Germline V gene lookup returns CDR1 LNHDA and CDR2 SQIVND (reference sequence). CDR3 length equals 14 residues. After removal of 6 bases from V and 1 base from J, the junction contained 2 bases not matched to a gene. CDR3 bases: TGTGCCAGTAGCCGGGGGGTGAACACCGGGGAGCTGTTTTTT. Protein product: CASSRGVNTGELFF.

The chain has TRBV2 and TRBJ2-7, with D possibly matching TRBD2 (6 bases). The V and J ends lost 6 bases and 6 bases respectively, with 12 bases between them. CDR3 length: 12 residues. Germline V gene lookup returns CDR1 SNHLY and CDR2 FYNNEI. The CDR3 spells CASSMGLREQYF. The CDR3 coding sequence is TGTGCCAGCAGCATGGGACTCCGCGAGCAGTACTTC.

The gene calls are TRBV30 and TRBJ1-1; TRBD1 agrees at 7 bases. The CDR3 totals 15 residues. Trimming took 4 bases from V and 1 from J; bases not matched to a gene: 9. Germline CDR1 GTSNPN, CDR2 SVGIG (reference sequence). The CDR3 DNA sequence: TGTGCCTGGAATTTTCAGGGGGTGGGGAACACTGAAGCTTTCTTT. Amino acids: CAWNFQGVGNTEAFF. The full variable domain, rest sourced from reference TRBV30 and TRBJ1-1, is SQTIHQWPATLVQPVGSPLSLECTVEGTSNPNLYWYRQAAGRGLQLLFYSVGIGQISSEVPQNLSASRPQDRQFILSSKKLLLSDSGFYLCAWNFQGVGNTEAFFGQGTRLTVV.

This clone was seen more than once but under ten times. This chain connects TRBV28 to TRBJ1-1; 7 nucleotides agree with TRBD1. V lost 6 bases and J lost 5; bases outside the gene matches: 15. In germline, CDR1 is MDHEN, CDR2 SYDVKM. The CDR3 consists of 16 residues. The CDR3 sequence: CASRPERIGTETEAFF. DNA of the CDR3: TGTGCCAGCAGGCCCGAGAGAATTGGGACAGAGACTGAAGCTTTCTTT.

This chain joins TRBV25-1 and TRBJ2-7; possibly TRBD1 for D (6 bases). Trimming cost V 2 bases and J 4 bases, with 6 bases left between them. Germline V lookup: CDR1 MGHDK, CDR2 SYGVNS. The CDR3 runs to 12 residues. The CDR3 reads CASSEQGYEQYF. The CDR3 coding sequence is TGTGCCAGCAGTGAACAGGGGTACGAGCAGTACTTC.

The chain carries TRBV4-2 and TRBJ1-5; TRBD1 matches at 9 bases. The CDR3 is 16 amino acids. J lost 7 bases, V lost 3 bases, and 10 bases had no gene match. CDR1 LGHNA and CDR2 YNFKEQ come from the germline V gene. The CDR3 loop reads CASSQKQGAGWQPQHF. The CDR3 region has the DNA TGTGCCAGCAGCCAGAAACAGGGGGCTGGGTGGCAGCCCCAGCATTTT.

V is TRBV19 and J is TRBJ2-7; 8 bases agree with TRBD1. With 0 bases clipped from V and 2 bases from J, the junction kept 3 bases outside the gene matches. The CDR3 spans 15 residues. Germline V gene lookup returns CDR1 LNHDA and CDR2 SQIVND (reference sequence). As DNA, the CDR3 is TGTGCCAGTAGTATAGAGGACAGGGCCCCCTACGAGCAGTACTTC. Translated, it gives CASSIEDRAPYEQYF. Full variable domain (outside the CDR3, taken from reference TRBV19 and TRBJ2-7): DGGITQSPKYLFRKEGQNVTLSCEQNLNHDAMYWYRQDPGQGLRLIYYSQIVNDFQKGDIAEGYSVSREKKESFPLTVTSAQKNPTAFYLCASSIEDRAPYEQYFGPGTRLTVT.

There are a few counts of this clone. The chain employs TRBV5-1 and TRBJ2-7; a possible D gene is TRBD2 (6 bases). The CDR3 spans 14 residues. Per germline, CDR1 SGHRS and CDR2 YFSETQ. Trimming pared 6 bases from V and 2 bases from J, leaving 15 bases between. This CDR3 is CASIGSRRAYEQYF. As DNA, the CDR3 is TGCGCCAGCATTGGATCCAGGAGGGCCTACGAGCAGTACTTC.

The V and J genes are TRBV28 and TRBJ2-7; 9 nucleotides line up with TRBD1. Per germline, CDR1 MDHEN and CDR2 SYDVKM. After removal of 5 bases from V and 4 bases from J, the junction contained 12 bases not matched to a gene. CDR3 length: 16 residues. For the CDR3, the DNA is TGTGCCAGCAGTGCCTCACCGGGACAGGGTTTTTACGAGCAGTACTTC. Translating it yields CASSASPGQGFYEQYF.

In its sample, this clone was seen a few times. The chain recombines TRBV11-1 with TRBJ2-5; the D gene is possibly TRBD2 (5 bases). The J call may not be correct, given that the DNA end is closer to TRBJ2-7. This CDR3 is 17 amino acids long. Germline V gene data show CDR1 as SGHAT and CDR2 as FQDESV (reference sequence). The CDR3 nucleotides read TGTGCCAGCAGCCTGACGGATTCAGCGGCAAGCTCCTACGAGCAGTACTTC. This gives the protein CASSLTDSAASSYEQYF.

Only a few counts were recorded for this clone. The chain combines TRBV19 with TRBJ2-1; 7 nucleotides line up with TRBD2. CDR1 and CDR2 from the germline V gene are LNHDA and SQIVND (reference sequence). J gave up 8 bases and V 8 bases, and 15 bases lay outside the gene matches. The CDR3 consists of 15 residues. The CDR3: CASGGRASLTDEQFF. The DNA for the CDR3 is TGTGCCAGTGGAGGGAGGGCTAGCTTAACGGATGAGCAGTTCTTC.

The rearrangement uses TRBV7-2 and TRBJ1-2; 8 nucleotides line up with TRBD1. CDR3 length: 13 residues. Germline V CDR1 and CDR2: SGHTA, FQGNSA. With V trimmed by 8 bases and J by 4 bases, 6 bases remained unmatched. CDR3 region: CASLQGVTYGYTF. The CDR3 DNA sequence: TGTGCCAGCCTACAGGGGGTTACCTATGGCTACACCTTC.

This chain uses TRBV30 with TRBJ2-2, with 8 nucleotides matching TRBD2. Germline V gene lookup returns CDR1 GTSNPN and CDR2 SVGIG (reference sequence). The V and J ends lost 1 base and 1 base, in that order; junction bases with no gene match: 2. This CDR3 comprises 15 residues. DNA for the CDR3: TGTGCCTGGAGTGGGGGACTAGGGAACACCGGGGAGCTGTTTTTT. Protein: CAWSGGLGNTGELFF. Filled out from reference TRBV30 and TRBJ2-2, the complete variable domain reads SQTIHQWPATLVQPVGSPLSLECTVEGTSNPNLYWYRQAAGRGLQLLFYSVGIGQISSEVPQNLSASRPQDRQFILSSKKLLLSDSGFYLCAWSGGLGNTGELFFGEGSRLTVL.

The chain combines TRBV5-1 with TRBJ2-7, with 10 bases aligning to TRBD2. Trimming cost V 4 bases and J 1 base; bases outside gene matches: 5. This CDR3 is built from 15 residues. The germline V gene encodes CDR1 SGHRS and CDR2 YFSETQ. In DNA, the CDR3 is TGCGCCAGCAGCCCCGGGACTAGCGTTTCCTACGAGCAGTACTTC. Translation: CASSPGTSVSYEQYF.

This chain links TRBV7-6 with TRBJ2-7; 8 nucleotides agree with TRBD1. With 4 bases clipped from V and 1 base from J, the junction kept 9 bases outside the gene matches. CDR3 length: 16 residues. Germline V gene data show CDR1 as SGHVS and CDR2 as FNYEAQ. The CDR3 DNA follows: TGTGCCAGCAGCTCGGTGCTCGGGACAGGTTCCTACGAGCAGTACTTC. It encodes CASSSVLGTGSYEQYF.

The sample holds a few counts of this clone. This chain joins TRBV9 and TRBJ2-7; 8 bases are shared with TRBD2. The trim removed 3 bases at V and 3 bases at J, leaving 8 bases unmatched. CDR1 SGDLS and CDR2 YYNGEE come from the germline V gene. The CDR3 is 15 residues long. The CDR3 sequence is CASSGSGGGIYEQYF. CDR3 coding DNA: TGTGCCAGCAGCGGGAGCGGGGGCGGGATCTACGAGCAGTACTTC.

This rearrangement joins TRBV28 to TRBJ2-1; TRBD2 matches at 9 bases. This CDR3 has 16 residues. The junction had 4 bases not matched to a gene; V was cut back by 1 base and J by 3 bases. Per germline, CDR1 MDHEN and CDR2 SYDVKM. CDR3 DNA sequence: TGTGCCAGCAGTTTATCGAGCGGGGGGTACTACAATGAGCAGTTCTTC. Translating it yields CASSLSSGGYYNEQFF.

CDR3 nucleotide sequence: TGTGCCAGCAGCCCCGGGGGTGGCACAGATACGCAGTATTTT. Its protein is CASSPGGGTDTQYF. The chain combines TRBV6-5 with TRBJ2-3, with D possibly being TRBD2 (6 bases). The CDR3 spans 14 residues. V was trimmed by 6 bases and J by 1 base, leaving 11 bases between them. The germline V gene encodes CDR1 MNHEY and CDR2 SVGAGI.

The chain is built from TRBV2 and TRBJ2-3, with 8 bases that match TRBD2. V lost 5 bases and J lost 1; bases outside the gene matches: 8. This CDR3 has 16 amino acids. Germline V CDR1 and CDR2: SNHLY, FYNNEI. The CDR3 sequence is CASSPSAGARTDTQYF. CDR3 bases: TGTGCCAGCAGTCCCTCAGCGGGGGCTCGCACAGATACGCAGTATTTT.

The chain combines TRBV23-1 with TRBJ1-1, with D uncertain. TRBV23-1 has ORF status, its function being uncertain. The CDR3 is 13 amino acids. V was cut by 11 bases and J by 0 bases, with 13 bases left in between. In nucleotides, the CDR3 is TGCGCCCGTTGGCCCGGAGTGAACACTGAAGCTTTCTTT. It is translated as CARWPGVNTEAFF.